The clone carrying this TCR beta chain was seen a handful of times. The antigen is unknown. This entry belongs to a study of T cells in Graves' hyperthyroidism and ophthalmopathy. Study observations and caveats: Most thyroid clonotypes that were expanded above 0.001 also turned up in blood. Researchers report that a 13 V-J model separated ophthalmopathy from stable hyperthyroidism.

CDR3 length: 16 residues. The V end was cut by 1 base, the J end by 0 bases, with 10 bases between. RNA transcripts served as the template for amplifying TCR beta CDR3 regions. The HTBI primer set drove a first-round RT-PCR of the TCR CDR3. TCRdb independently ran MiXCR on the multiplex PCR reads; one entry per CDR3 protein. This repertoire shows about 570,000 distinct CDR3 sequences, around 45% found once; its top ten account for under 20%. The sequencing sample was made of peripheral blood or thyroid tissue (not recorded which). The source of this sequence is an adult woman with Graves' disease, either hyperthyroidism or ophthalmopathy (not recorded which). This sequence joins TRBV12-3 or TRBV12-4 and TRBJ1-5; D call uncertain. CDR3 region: CASSLGGQHSNQPQHF. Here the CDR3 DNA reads TGTGCCAGCAGTTTAGGTGGCCAACATAGCAATCAGCCCCAGCATTTT.